This is a list of T cell receptor beta chains from one sample in a study of T-cell memory formation after mild COVID-19. TCRdb processed the 5' RACE reads anew with MiXCR; each CDR3 protein has one entry. This table has fewer than 300,000 distinct CDR3 sequences, under 20% appearing once. The sequenced sample consisted of PBMCs or a T cell subset sorted from them (not recorded which). These receptor sequences come from a man between 18 and 35 years old who had mild COVID-19 (a few samples of this study predate the infection). Cell type and time point are not known. The CDR3 runs from the conserved cysteine through the conserved F or W. A D gene is named only where the DNA matches it firmly. For some rows the clone size is stated as once, few or many, or as a class when expanded; others skip it.

abundance	v_gene	j_gene	d_gene	CDR3nt	CDR3aa
NA	TRBV2	TRBJ2-2	TRBD2	TGTGCCAGCAGTGAATCTAGCGGACACACCGGGGAGCTGTTTTTT	CASSESSGHTGELFF
few	TRBV4-2	TRBJ2-7	NA	TGTGCCAGCAGCCAAAATCAGGGCAGTTCTTACGAGCAGTACTTC	CASSQNQGSSYEQYF
NA	TRBV20-1	TRBJ2-4	NA	TGCAGTGCTTTCGGGACAGCCAAAAACATTCAGTACTTC	CSAFGTAKNIQYF
NA	TRBV28	TRBJ2-3	NA	TGTGCCAGCACTGAGGCAACCATCCTAGGAACGCAGTATTTT	CASTEATILGTQYF
NA	TRBV29-1	TRBJ2-2	NA	TGCAGCGTGAGGGTGGCGAACACCGGGGAGCTGTTTTTT	CSVRVANTGELFF
NA	TRBV10-3	TRBJ1-1	TRBD1	TGTGCCATCAGGCTACAGGGGGACACTGAAGCTTTCTTT	CAIRLQGDTEAFF
few	TRBV7-2	TRBJ1-2	NA	TGTGCCAGCAGCTCGCAAACCTATGGCTACACCTTC	CASSSQTYGYTF
many	TRBV7-9	TRBJ1-2	NA	TGTGCCAGCAGCTTAGAGGGCCATGGCTACACCTTC	CASSLEGHGYTF
few	TRBV29-1	TRBJ2-1	TRBD1	TGCAGCGACCAGCAACAGGGGAGCGAGCAGTTCTTC	CSDQQQGSEQFF
NA	TRBV4-1	TRBJ2-3	TRBD1	TGCGCCAGCAGCCAAGATAGGTATGGGGCAGGGGGCTCGAGAGATACGCAGTATTTT	CASSQDRYGAGGSRDTQYF
NA	TRBV6-6	TRBJ1-1	NA	TGTGCCAGCAGTCCCCGAGGCGACGGCGCTGAAGCTTTCTTT	CASSPRGDGAEAFF
few	TRBV5-1	TRBJ1-1	NA	TGCGCCAGCGAAGTAATACTGGTCCGCACTGAAGCTTTCTTT	CASEVILVRTEAFF
NA	TRBV12-3/TRBV12-4	TRBJ1-5	NA	TGTGCCAGCAGTTTACAATGGGCCCAGCCCCAGCATTTT	CASSLQWAQPQHF
few	TRBV4-3	TRBJ2-3	NA	TGCGCCAGCAGCCAAGGTCCGGTCGGTGTTGGGCCGGGAGCGGATACGCAGTATTTT	CASSQGPVGVGPGADTQYF
few	TRBV5-1	TRBJ2-7	NA	TGCGCCAGCAGACAGGTGAGCTCCTACGAGCAGTACTTC	CASRQVSSYEQYF
few	TRBV10-3	TRBJ2-5	TRBD2	TGTGCCACCCAATTAGCGGGGGCGACAGAGACCCAGTACTTC	CATQLAGATETQYF
many	TRBV4-3	TRBJ2-2	NA	TGCGCCAGCAGCCAAGGAATACCAGGGGAATCGTGGGGGGAGCTGTTTTTT	CASSQGIPGESWGELFF
few	TRBV7-3	TRBJ2-2	NA	TGTGCCAGCACCATGGGGAGCAGGGAGCTGTTTTTT	CASTMGSRELFF
NA	TRBV7-8	TRBJ1-3	NA	TGTGCCAGCAGCTTAGAGGGGACTTCTGGAAACACCATATATTTT	CASSLEGTSGNTIYF
few	TRBV2	TRBJ2-7	NA	TGTGCCAGCCGGCGTGCGGGGACGAACGAGCAGTACTTC	CASRRAGTNEQYF
few	TRBV5-1	TRBJ1-2	NA	TGCGCCAGCAGCCCTGACAGGAGGTATGGCTACACCTTC	CASSPDRRYGYTF
NA	TRBV6-5	TRBJ2-2	NA	TGTGCCAGCAGTTACTGGGGGCGGTCGGGCGGGGAGCTGTTTTTT	CASSYWGRSGGELFF
NA	TRBV7-9	TRBJ1-3	TRBD1	TGTGCCAGCAGCCTGGGACAGGGGACTACTGGAAACACCATATATTTT	CASSLGQGTTGNTIYF
few	TRBV6-5	TRBJ2-5	NA	TGTGCCAGCAGAAAGGACGCCGCACAAGAGACCCAGTACTTC	CASRKDAAQETQYF
few	TRBV5-1	TRBJ2-5	NA	TGCGCCAGCAGCGTTACTAGCAGTGAGACCCAGTACTTC	CASSVTSSETQYF
many	TRBV7-2	TRBJ2-5	TRBD2	TGTGCCAGCAGCTTCGTAAGACTAGCGGGTCAAGAGACCCAGTACTTC	CASSFVRLAGQETQYF
NA	TRBV5-1	TRBJ1-4	NA	TGCGCCAGCAGCTCCGTGGTAGGGAGAGAAGAAAAACTGTTTTTT	CASSSVVGREEKLFF
few	TRBV21-1	TRBJ2-7	NA	TGTGCCAGCACGGCGGACAGGGGTGACCCCTACGAGCAGTACTTC	CASTADRGDPYEQYF
few	TRBV9	TRBJ1-1	TRBD1	TGTGCCAGCAGCCCCCGACGGGACAGGAACACTGAAGCTTTCTTT	CASSPRRDRNTEAFF
few	TRBV24-1	TRBJ1-1	NA	TGTGCCACCAGTGACACCGGGACCGCCGGTGAAGCTTTCTTT	CATSDTGTAGEAFF
NA	TRBV20-1	TRBJ2-5	NA	TGCAGTGCGAGTGGGTCGCTCGGGCGGACCCAGTACTTC	CSASGSLGRTQYF
NA	TRBV4-3	TRBJ1-6	TRBD1	TGCGCCAGCAGCCTTGACAGGGCCGATTCACCCCTCCACTTT	CASSLDRADSPLHF
NA	TRBV24-1	TRBJ2-3	TRBD1	TGTGCCACCGGGCCGGGACAGGGGGCGCCCGATACGCAGTATTTT	CATGPGQGAPDTQYF
NA	TRBV7-2	TRBJ1-2	NA	TGTGCCAGCAGCCCAAACGGGGGGGCGGCTGGTTTC	CASSPNGGAAGF
NA	TRBV20-1	TRBJ2-2	NA	TGCAGTGCTAGAGATATTACTGGGCTGGGCACCGGGGAGCTGTTTTTT	CSARDITGLGTGELFF
few	TRBV7-9	TRBJ1-1	NA	TGTGCCAGCAGCTTAGGTGCCACCCTGACGAACACTGAAGCTTTCTTT	CASSLGATLTNTEAFF
few	TRBV7-2	TRBJ2-3	NA	TGTGCCAGCAGCGGAAGCGGGTCGAGGAGGACAGATACGCAGTATTTT	CASSGSGSRRTDTQYF
few	TRBV10-3	TRBJ2-1	NA	TGTGCCATCAGTGAAGAGTCTAGCCTCTACAATGAGCAGTTCTTC	CAISEESSLYNEQFF
NA	TRBV18	TRBJ1-2	NA	TGTGCCAGCTCACTCGGGAAGGGGAACTATGGCTACACCTTC	CASSLGKGNYGYTF
NA	TRBV20-1	TRBJ2-5	NA	TGCAGTGCTCCAGAGGAACGCATGGAGACCCAGTACTTC	CSAPEERMETQYF
NA	TRBV12-3/TRBV12-4	TRBJ2-2	TRBD2	TGTGCCAGCAGTTTCATAGCGGGGCTAATCGGGGAGCTGTTTTTT	CASSFIAGLIGELFF
few	TRBV9	TRBJ2-1	NA	TGTGCCAGCAGCCCCACAAGCTACGAGCAGTTCTTC	CASSPTSYEQFF
few	TRBV7-2	TRBJ1-1	NA	TGTGCCAGCAGCTTAGCAGGGTGGGATACTGAAGCTTTCTTT	CASSLAGWDTEAFF
few	TRBV5-1	TRBJ2-3	TRBD1	TGCGCCAGCAGTCCGGACAGGGCCACAGATACGCAGTATTTT	CASSPDRATDTQYF
few	TRBV5-1	TRBJ2-7	NA	TGCGCCAGCAGCTTGCTCCCCGAGGACGAGCAGTACTTC	CASSLLPEDEQYF
few	TRBV7-7	TRBJ1-1	NA	TGTGCTAGCAGCTTAGGGCAGGGTATAGGCACTGAAGCTTTCTTT	CASSLGQGIGTEAFF
NA	TRBV6-6	TRBJ1-5	NA	TGTGCCAGCAGTTACCAGGCACCCTGGGGGGATCAGCCCCAGCATTTT	CASSYQAPWGDQPQHF
NA	TRBV6-5	TRBJ2-5	TRBD1	TGTGCCAGCAGTTGGGACAGGGAGACCCAGTACTTC	CASSWDRETQYF